These 21 T cell receptor beta chains were sequenced from one sample in a study of blood T cells in healthy people across ages. Then a second PCR, running about 6 to 11 cycles, was carried out with a sample-barcoded 5' primer and a J-beta primer mix. TCRdb independently ran MiXCR on the 5' RACE reads; one entry per CDR3 protein. The sample has a few hundred thousand distinct CDR3 sequences; 45% to 60% are singletons. Sample: blood. Receptors were obtained from a man aged 55 to 69 in good health.

This clonotype has a count of ten or more. The CDR3 DNA reads as TGTGCCAGCAGCCAAGATCGCGGTAGAGCTAACTATGGCTACACCTTC. Amino acids: CASSQDRGRANYGYTF. The V call is TRBV4-2, the J call TRBJ1-2; D uncertain. The CDR3 is made up of 16 amino acids. Germline CDR1 reads LGHNA; CDR2 reads YNFKEQ. The V end was cut by 0 bases, the J end by 0 bases, with 11 bases between.

The sample holds a few counts of this clonotype. CDR3 protein: CSARDGGGGTEQYF. CDR3 sequence (DNA): TGCAGTGCTAGAGATGGGGGTGGGGGAACCGAGCAGTACTTC. The chain employs TRBV20-1 and TRBJ2-4; D is tentatively TRBD1 or TRBD2 (5 bases each). TRBJ2-7 matches the DNA end more closely, so the J call is doubtful. Germline CDR1 is DFQATT and CDR2 is SNEGSKA (reference sequence). The CDR3 covers 14 residues.

This clonotype was counted between two and nine times. The genes are TRBV27 and TRBJ1-1; 8 nucleotides match TRBD1. With 6 bases clipped from V and 4 bases from J, the junction kept 7 bases outside the gene matches. This CDR3 comprises 14 residues. Germline V lookup: CDR1 MNHEY, CDR2 SMNVEV (reference sequence). The CDR3 DNA is TGTGCCAGCAGCAATCACAGGGGGTCCACTGAAGCTTTCTTT. Protein product: CASSNHRGSTEAFF.

V and J are TRBV7-3 and TRBJ2-1; possible D gene TRBD2, 5 bases. The CDR3 is 14 amino acids. V gave up 5 bases and J gave up 8 bases, with 16 bases separating them. Germline CDR1 and CDR2: SGHTA and FQGTGA. CDR3 in DNA: TGTGCCAGCAGCCCTGGACTGGTTATGCATGAGCAGTTCTTC. As protein: CASSPGLVMHEQFF.

This clonotype has just one count. The chain combines TRBV5-1 with TRBJ2-1; D uncertain. The CDR3 length is 16 residues. V gave up 0 bases and J gave up 0 bases, with 10 bases separating them. Germline CDR1 and CDR2: SGHRS and YFSETQ. The DNA for the CDR3 is TGCGCCAGCAGCTTGGGTACTGCCCTCTCCTACAATGAGCAGTTCTTC. This sequence encodes CASSLGTALSYNEQFF.

As DNA, the CDR3 is TGCAGTGCTCATAGCGGGGGGCCTATCTACGAGCAGTACTTC. Translated, it gives CSAHSGGPIYEQYF. The chain combines TRBV20-1 with TRBJ2-7; 10 bases agree with TRBD2. CDR3 length equals 14 residues. The germline V gene encodes CDR1 DFQATT and CDR2 SNEGSKA (reference sequence). V shed 5 bases and J 3 bases; nucleotides not matched to a gene: 7.

The J gene is TRBJ1-6, the V gene TRBV7-2, with D possibly being TRBD1 (5 bases). The ends were cut back, 1 base at V and 5 bases at J, with 9 bases in the middle. This CDR3 has 15 amino acids. CDR1 and CDR2 from the germline V gene are SGHTA and FQGNSA. As DNA, the CDR3 is TGTGCCAGCAGCTTAGTTCGGGGGAATAATTCACCCCTCCACTTT. The encoded protein is CASSLVRGNNSPLHF.

This clonotype was detected only once. The V call is TRBV7-2, the J call TRBJ2-5; either TRBD1 or TRBD2 may fit D (5 bases each). Near its end, the DNA agrees better with TRBJ2-7, so the J call may be wrong. Germline values: CDR1 SGHTA, CDR2 FQGNSA. This CDR3 has 15 residues. CDR3: CASSLARDGVYEQYF. As DNA, the CDR3 is TGTGCCAGCAGCTTAGCCCGGGACGGAGTCTACGAGCAGTACTTC.

This chain links TRBV2 with TRBJ2-7, with D possibly matching TRBD1 (7 bases). The CDR3 runs 17 residues. V dropped 2 bases and J dropped 7 bases, with 24 bases sitting between them. Germline V lookup: CDR1 SNHLY, CDR2 FYNNEI. The CDR3 DNA reads TGTGCCAGCAGTGAATTTTGGAGGGACAGCAAGCTAGTGGAGCAGTACTTC. It specifies CASSEFWRDSKLVEQYF.

The chain links TRBV5-6 to TRBJ2-1, with D unresolved. There are 16 residues in the CDR3. V shed 2 bases and J shed 0 bases, with 12 bases lying between them. Germline assignment: CDR1 SGHDT and CDR2 YYEEEE. Here the CDR3 DNA reads TGTGCCAGCAGCTTACTTGGCGGCAGCTCCTACAATGAGCAGTTCTTC. Its protein product is CASSLLGGSSYNEQFF.

The chain uses TRBV7-2 and TRBJ1-2; tentative D call: TRBD1 (6 bases). Trimming took off 0 bases at V and 6 bases at J, with 14 bases between the two ends. CDR1 is SGHTA, CDR2 FQGNSA, per germline. The CDR3 is 15 residues long. The CDR3 bases are TGTGCCAGCAGCTTAGCGCCAGGGGCGGGGGATGGCTACACCTTC. Protein sequence: CASSLAPGAGDGYTF. Full variable domain (remainder filled in from reference TRBV7-2 and TRBJ1-2): GAGVSQSPSNKVTEKGKDVELRCDPISGHTALYWYRQSLGQGLEFLIYFQGNSAPDKSGLPSDRFSAERTGGSVSTLTIQRTQQEDSAVYLCASSLAPGAGDGYTFGSGTRLTVV.

The V and J genes are TRBV2 and TRBJ2-3; D is uncertain. The CDR3 contains 13 residues. V dropped 6 bases and J dropped 0 bases, with 7 bases sitting between them. The germline gives CDR1 SNHLY, CDR2 FYNNEI. CDR3 residues: CASRLRSTDTQYF. CDR3 nucleotide sequence: TGTGCCAGCAGGCTCAGGAGCACAGATACGCAGTATTTT.

This clonotype appeared once. A much larger clone differs from this one at a single base, so this may be a read error. V is TRBV7-2 and J is TRBJ2-7, with D unclear. CDR1 is SGHTA, CDR2 FQGNSA, per germline. The CDR3 covers 13 residues. Trimming pared 3 bases from V and 7 bases from J, leaving 13 bases between. CDR3 nucleotide sequence: TGTGCCAGCAGCTTTGACTCCGGGCTTGAGCAGTACTTC. Translating gives CASSFDSGLEQYF.

This clonotype was detected only a few times. The chain combines TRBV11-1 with TRBJ2-2; 12 nucleotides agree with TRBD1. J lost 5 bases, V lost 6 bases, and 4 bases had no gene match. This CDR3 is 15 amino acids long. Per germline, CDR1 SGHAT and CDR2 FQDESV (reference sequence). The CDR3 is CASRAGQGATGELFF. In nucleotides, the CDR3 is TGTGCCAGCAGGGCGGGACAGGGGGCGACCGGGGAGCTGTTTTTT.

This chain joins TRBV19 and TRBJ2-3; TRBD2 is a possible D gene (6 bases). The length of the CDR3 is 15 residues. The ends were cut back, 10 bases at V and 0 bases at J, with 17 bases in the middle. CDR1 and CDR2 (germline): LNHDA, SQIVND (reference sequence). The CDR3 bases are TGTGCCACTAAGCGGGTAGCGGCTAGCACAGATACGCAGTATTTT. It codes for CATKRVAASTDTQYF.

The chain employs TRBV7-9 and TRBJ2-1; 11 bases line up with TRBD2. J was trimmed by 3 bases and V by 3 bases; bases with no gene match: 1. Germline V gene data show CDR1 as SEHNR and CDR2 as FQNEAQ (reference sequence). The CDR3 totals 15 residues. This chain's CDR3 is CASSLTSGNYNEQFF. The DNA of the CDR3 is TGTGCCAGCAGCTTGACTAGCGGGAACTACAATGAGCAGTTCTTC.

This chain uses TRBV7-8 with TRBJ1-2, with D hard to call. Germline loops: CDR1 SGHVS, CDR2 FQNEAQ. Between the trimmed V and J ends, which lost 1 base and 7 bases, there was a span of 10 bases. The CDR3 length is 13 residues. This chain's CDR3 is CASSLVSDLGYTF. The CDR3 region has the DNA TGTGCCAGCAGCTTAGTATCTGATCTTGGCTACACCTTC.

This chain uses TRBV20-1 with TRBJ2-1, with 12 bases aligning to TRBD2. Germline lookup yields CDR1 DFQATT and CDR2 SNEGSKA (reference sequence). J gave up 4 bases and V 0 bases, and 4 bases lay outside the gene matches. This CDR3 is built from 16 residues. This CDR3 reads CSARDASGGGYNEQFF. CDR3 sequence (DNA): TGCAGTGCTAGAGATGCTAGCGGGGGGGGTTACAATGAGCAGTTCTTC.

J is TRBJ2-3 and V is TRBV6-1, with 9 positions matching TRBD1. The length of the CDR3 is 14 residues. Germline V gene data show CDR1 as MNHNS and CDR2 as SASEGT. V was pared by 7 bases and J by 3 bases, with 5 bases of the junction left unmatched. The CDR3 DNA is TGTGCCAGCAAGGACAGGGGACGGACAGATACGCAGTATTTT. Encoded protein: CASKDRGRTDTQYF.

V is TRBV9 and J is TRBJ2-1; tentative D call: TRBD2 (5 bases). This CDR3 comprises 16 residues. V was shortened by 0 bases and J by 0 bases, with 10 bases between the two germline ends. Germline values: CDR1 SGDLS, CDR2 YYNGEE. The CDR3 loop is CASSVAFTSSYNEQFF. The CDR3 nucleotides read TGTGCCAGCAGCGTAGCTTTTACTAGCTCCTACAATGAGCAGTTCTTC.

The chain has TRBV3-1 and TRBJ2-3; D is unresolved. Germline V gives CDR1 LGHDT, CDR2 YNNKEL (reference sequence). V was cut by 1 base and J by 5 bases, with 7 bases left in between. The CDR3 runs 13 residues. CDR3 sequence: CASSQATGDTQYF. CDR3 bases: TGTGCCAGCAGCCAAGCAACTGGAGATACGCAGTATTTT.